The rows below give T cell receptor beta chains drawn from one sample of a study of vaccination and CD4 T cells after COVID-19. Antigens for these TCRs are unknown. TCRdb recomputed calls from the PCR reads with MiXCR, one row per CDR3 protein. Found here are fewer than 4,000 distinct CDR3 sequences, 70% to 85% of them singletons; the top ten hold about a fifth. The source material was CD4+ T cells from blood, cultured in vitro. These receptors all come from a human donor who had recovered from COVID-19. Both conserved end residues are part of each CDR3.

J: TRBJ1-5
V: TRBV25-1
CDR3: CASVPPHKEHNGNQPQHF

J: TRBJ1-2
V: TRBV5-4
CDR3: CASRRVGGNYGYTF

J: TRBJ1-3
V: TRBV6-1
CDR3: CASRATGTVNTIYF

J: TRBJ1-2
V: TRBV6-1
CDR3: CARTGTGGIYGYTF

J: TRBJ2-2
V: TRBV19
CDR3: CASSLLTGGVGELFF

J: TRBJ1-5
V: TRBV6-1
CDR3: CASRESGARQPQHF

J: TRBJ1-5
V: TRBV20-1
CDR3: CSATQGLNQPQHF

J: TRBJ2-3
V: TRBV5-1
CDR3: CASSFPGGTDTQYF

J: TRBJ1-1
V: TRBV6-1
CDR3: CASTYFNTEAFF

J: TRBJ2-7
V: TRBV20-1
CDR3: CSAYQGKDEQYF

J: TRBJ2-3
V: TRBV27
CDR3: CASSTRDRGFTDTQYF

J: TRBJ2-2
V: TRBV20-1
CDR3: CSAGGVGGGASPGELFF

J: TRBJ1-1
V: TRBV7-3
CDR3: CASSFGFNTEAFF

J: TRBJ1-1
V: TRBV28
CDR3: CASISGGGTEAFF

J: TRBJ2-2
V: TRBV7-2
CDR3: CASSLRRTVGAGELFF

J: TRBJ2-2
V: TRBV19
CDR3: CASSIGPGELFF

J: TRBJ1-3
V: TRBV20-1
CDR3: CSASIGNTIYF

J: TRBJ2-7
V: TRBV19
CDR3: CASSARDSYEQYF

J: TRBJ1-2
V: TRBV20-1
CDR3: CSAIQGYDGYTF

J: TRBJ1-5
V: TRBV7-2
CDR3: CASSERDFSNQPQHF

J: TRBJ1-2
V: TRBV19
CDR3: CASSIDRVKARNNYGYTF

J: TRBJ2-7
V: TRBV12-3/TRBV12-4
CDR3: CASSRGYEQYF

J: TRBJ2-3
V: TRBV10-1
CDR3: CASSKGGGRTDTQYF

J: TRBJ1-2
V: TRBV12-3/TRBV12-4
CDR3: CASSLQVGAGGYTF

J: TRBJ1-5
V: TRBV7-8
CDR3: CASSPRTGNSNQPQHF

J: TRBJ1-3
V: TRBV6-1
CDR3: CASSEKGTGNTIYF

J: TRBJ1-6
V: TRBV20-1
CDR3: CSARDSSYNSPLHF

J: TRBJ2-2
V: TRBV12-3/TRBV12-4
CDR3: CASTLEGGKAGELFF

J: TRBJ2-5
V: TRBV20-1
CDR3: CSATYQSSGQGTQYF

J: TRBJ1-5
V: TRBV6-1
CDR3: CASRPGPNQPQHF

J: TRBJ1-4
V: TRBV10-3
CDR3: CAISAGWSNEKLFF

J: TRBJ1-6
V: TRBV6-5
CDR3: CASSLGHNSPLHF

J: TRBJ1-5
V: TRBV7-2
CDR3: CASRTDSNQPQHF

J: TRBJ1-4
V: TRBV6-1
CDR3: CASRENRGKLFF

J: TRBJ2-3
V: TRBV6-5
CDR3: CASSYPSASGGAVDTQYF

J: TRBJ1-6
V: TRBV7-2
CDR3: CASSLERRALHF

J: TRBJ1-5
V: TRBV10-1
CDR3: CASSPGRGFEGSNQPQHF